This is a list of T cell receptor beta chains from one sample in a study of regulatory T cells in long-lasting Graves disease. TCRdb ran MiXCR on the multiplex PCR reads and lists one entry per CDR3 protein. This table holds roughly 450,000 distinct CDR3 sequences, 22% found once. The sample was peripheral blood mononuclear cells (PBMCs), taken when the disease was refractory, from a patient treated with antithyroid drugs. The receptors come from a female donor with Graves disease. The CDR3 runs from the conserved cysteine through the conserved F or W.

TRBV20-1 CSARAPDDQPQHF
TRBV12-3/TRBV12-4 CAYGSYWETQYF
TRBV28 CASSLQDSYEQYF
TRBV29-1 CSVHRGENTGELFF
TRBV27 CASSLSENMRLPGSPLHF
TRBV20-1 CSARWGQRETQYF
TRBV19 CASSIWEGAGNQPQHF
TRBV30 CAWSRAGEQYF
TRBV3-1 CASSQSEKLFF
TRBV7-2 CASSLFAGASSYNSPLHF
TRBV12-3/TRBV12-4 CASSFKAGWGGNTEAFF
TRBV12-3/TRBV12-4 CASSPLGFGNTIYF
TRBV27 CASSLSWDSPGLALYEQYF
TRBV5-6 CASSYLTGGNEQYF
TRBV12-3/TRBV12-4 CASSPDREGSGNTIYF
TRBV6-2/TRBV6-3 CASSYGPTGPDQETQYF
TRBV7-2 CASSPEGTIGSPLHF
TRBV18 CASSPPPTNEAFF
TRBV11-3 CASSLIGTAYNEQFF
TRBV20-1 CSAPLRGYNSPLHF
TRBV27 CASSLLGQGVPREQFF
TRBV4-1 CASSQERDRADEQYF